This T cell receptor beta chain was obtained from a study of blood T cell repertoires in COVID-19. Trimming cost V 4 bases and J 7 bases, with 8 bases left between them. CDR1 SGHRS and CDR2 YFSETQ come from the germline V gene. This CDR3 spans 12 amino acids. The method was immunoSEQ multiplex PCR; TCRdb's version includes in-frame clones alone and lacks a portion of them. Of 90,000 to 150,000 clones detected, over 75% appear once; the ten largest clones hold about a tenth. The receptor was derived from a man older than 75 with acute or convalescent COVID-19. V usage is TRBV5-1 and J usage is TRBJ1-4; D is uncertain. The sequencing sample was made of peripheral blood. CDR3 residues: CASSPFGEKLFF. CDR3 coding DNA: TGCGCCAGCAGCCCCTTCGGTGAAAAACTGTTTTTT.